A selection of T cell receptor beta chains follows, all from one sample in a study of T cells after yellow fever vaccination. A single record per CDR3 protein comes from TCRdb applying MiXCR to the 5' RACE reads. The profile covers 150,000 to 200,000 distinct CDR3 sequences, with roughly 6.4% appearing a single time and less than 3.5% taken by the ten largest. The sample was CD4+ T cells sorted from PBMCs, taken on the day of the first yellow fever vaccination. These receptors came from a man between 18 and 29 years old who received the YFV17D yellow fever vaccine. CDR3s include the opening cysteine and the closing phenylalanine or tryptophan. A D gene is named only where the DNA matches it firmly. Size tells how often a clone was seen (once, few, many) or the class of an expanded clone, and some rows leave it out.

clone size: few
J gene: TRBJ2-7
D gene: NA
V gene: TRBV18
CDR3 protein: CASSNSLGDEQYF
CDR3 DNA: TGTGCCAGCTCAAATTCTCTGGGGGACGAGCAGTACTTC

clone size: few
J gene: TRBJ1-2
D gene: TRBD1
V gene: TRBV12-3/TRBV12-4
CDR3 protein: CASSPSDPGTGGNYGYTF
CDR3 DNA: TGTGCCAGCAGTCCGTCGGATCCCGGGACAGGGGGCAACTATGGCTACACCTTC

clone size: few
J gene: TRBJ1-2
D gene: NA
V gene: TRBV28
CDR3 protein: CASSRRSYGYTF
CDR3 DNA: TGTGCCAGCAGCCGGAGGTCCTATGGCTACACCTTC

clone size: many
J gene: TRBJ2-7
D gene: TRBD2
V gene: TRBV3-1
CDR3 protein: CASSLTSGGKTYEQYF
CDR3 DNA: TGTGCCAGCAGCCTAACTAGCGGGGGCAAAACCTACGAGCAGTACTTC

clone size: many
J gene: TRBJ1-5
D gene: NA
V gene: TRBV4-1
CDR3 protein: CASSPGRANQPQHF
CDR3 DNA: TGCGCCAGCAGCCCGGGCAGGGCCAATCAGCCCCAGCATTTT

clone size: many
J gene: TRBJ1-1
D gene: NA
V gene: TRBV29-1
CDR3 protein: CSGRGGWGMNTEAFF
CDR3 DNA: TGCAGCGGAAGGGGCGGCTGGGGTATGAACACTGAAGCTTTCTTT

clone size: few
J gene: TRBJ2-5
D gene: NA
V gene: TRBV20-1
CDR3 protein: CSAREEFQETQYF
CDR3 DNA: TGCAGTGCTAGAGAAGAGTTTCAAGAGACCCAGTACTTC

clone size: many
J gene: TRBJ1-2
D gene: TRBD1
V gene: TRBV19
CDR3 protein: CASSMIGTGLQVGGYTF
CDR3 DNA: TGTGCCAGTAGTATGATCGGGACAGGGCTTCAAGTCGGTGGCTACACCTTC

clone size: many
J gene: TRBJ1-3
D gene: NA
V gene: TRBV4-3
CDR3 protein: CASSQDHNSGNTIYF
CDR3 DNA: TGCGCCAGCAGCCAAGATCATAACTCTGGAAACACCATATATTTT

clone size: many
J gene: TRBJ2-1
D gene: TRBD1
V gene: TRBV5-6
CDR3 protein: CASSLSRRQGFYNEQFF
CDR3 DNA: TGTGCCAGCAGCTTAAGCCGCCGACAGGGATTTTACAATGAGCAGTTCTTC

clone size: NA
J gene: TRBJ1-2
D gene: NA
V gene: TRBV3-1
CDR3 protein: CASSQEVLGGLLHF
CDR3 DNA: TGTGCCAGCAGCCAAGAAGTCCTTGGGGGACTCCTTCACTTC

clone size: many
J gene: TRBJ1-6
D gene: NA
V gene: TRBV4-3
CDR3 protein: CASSQEGYSSPLHF
CDR3 DNA: TGCGCCAGCAGCCAAGAAGGATATTCTTCACCCCTCCACTTT

clone size: many
J gene: TRBJ2-5
D gene: NA
V gene: TRBV29-1
CDR3 protein: CSVGVGPGETQYF
CDR3 DNA: TGCAGCGTTGGTGTGGGGCCGGGGGAGACCCAGTACTTC

clone size: NA
J gene: TRBJ2-4
D gene: NA
V gene: TRBV6-5
CDR3 protein: CASSPDPSAKNIQYF
CDR3 DNA: TGTGCCAGCAGCCCTGACCCCTCAGCCAAAAACATTCAGTACTTC

clone size: few
J gene: TRBJ1-2
D gene: NA
V gene: TRBV20-1
CDR3 protein: CSARTWVGYTF
CDR3 DNA: TGCAGTGCTAGAACTTGGGTGGGCTACACCTTC

clone size: many
J gene: TRBJ2-2
D gene: TRBD1
V gene: TRBV27
CDR3 protein: CASSPVGTGVTGELFF
CDR3 DNA: TGTGCCAGCAGTCCGGTTGGGACAGGGGTCACCGGGGAGCTGTTTTTT

clone size: few
J gene: TRBJ2-7
D gene: NA
V gene: TRBV2
CDR3 protein: CASSERRENSYEQYF
CDR3 DNA: TGTGCCAGCAGTGAAAGAAGGGAAAACTCCTACGAGCAGTACTTC

clone size: many
J gene: TRBJ2-5
D gene: NA
V gene: TRBV14
CDR3 protein: CASSQEEEGSETQYF
CDR3 DNA: TGTGCCAGCAGCCAAGAGGAGGAAGGGTCGGAGACCCAGTACTTC

clone size: many
J gene: TRBJ1-3
D gene: NA
V gene: TRBV6-6
CDR3 protein: CASSYQGGNTIYF
CDR3 DNA: TGTGCCAGCAGTTATCAGGGTGGAAACACCATATATTTT

clone size: many
J gene: TRBJ1-1
D gene: NA
V gene: TRBV3-1
CDR3 protein: CASSQSSEAFF
CDR3 DNA: TGTGCCAGCAGCCAATCCAGTGAAGCTTTCTTT

clone size: many
J gene: TRBJ2-5
D gene: NA
V gene: TRBV12-3/TRBV12-4
CDR3 protein: CASSLVLVSETQYF
CDR3 DNA: TGTGCCAGCAGTTTAGTGTTAGTTTCAGAGACCCAGTACTTC

clone size: few
J gene: TRBJ2-1
D gene: NA
V gene: TRBV6-2/TRBV6-3
CDR3 protein: CASRGWRNEQFF
CDR3 DNA: TGTGCCAGCAGGGGCTGGCGGAATGAGCAGTTCTTC

clone size: few
J gene: TRBJ2-2
D gene: TRBD2
V gene: TRBV12-5
CDR3 protein: CASKPERGGSTGELFF
CDR3 DNA: TGTGCTAGTAAACCAGAGCGGGGAGGTAGCACCGGGGAGCTGTTTTTT

clone size: few
J gene: TRBJ2-7
D gene: TRBD2
V gene: TRBV20-1
CDR3 protein: CSANPGTSGGREQYF
CDR3 DNA: TGCAGTGCCAACCCGGGGACTAGCGGGGGCCGGGAGCAGTACTTC

clone size: many
J gene: TRBJ2-1
D gene: NA
V gene: TRBV14
CDR3 protein: CASSKRRTYNEQFF
CDR3 DNA: TGTGCCAGCAGCAAAAGGCGCACCTACAATGAGCAGTTCTTC

clone size: few
J gene: TRBJ2-3
D gene: NA
V gene: TRBV10-3
CDR3 protein: CAIRGQPISTDTQYF
CDR3 DNA: TGTGCCATCAGAGGACAGCCTATTAGCACAGATACGCAGTATTTT

clone size: many
J gene: TRBJ2-2
D gene: TRBD1
V gene: TRBV5-1
CDR3 protein: CASGPGTENTGELFF
CDR3 DNA: TGCGCCAGCGGGCCCGGGACAGAGAACACCGGGGAGCTGTTTTTT

clone size: many
J gene: TRBJ2-3
D gene: TRBD1
V gene: TRBV5-1
CDR3 protein: CASKTGAPGTDTQYF
CDR3 DNA: TGCGCCAGCAAGACAGGGGCGCCAGGTACAGATACGCAGTATTTT

clone size: many
J gene: TRBJ2-5
D gene: NA
V gene: TRBV21-1
CDR3 protein: CASSRASRGETQYF
CDR3 DNA: TGTGCCAGCAGCCGCGCGTCGCGGGGGGAGACCCAGTACTTC

clone size: few
J gene: TRBJ1-1
D gene: NA
V gene: TRBV9
CDR3 protein: CASSARLWTEAFF
CDR3 DNA: TGTGCCAGCAGCGCCCGGTTATGGACAGAAGCTTTCTTT

clone size: NA
J gene: TRBJ1-5
D gene: NA
V gene: TRBV23-1
CDR3 protein: CASSQSSGCQPQHF
CDR3 DNA: TGCGCCAGCAGTCAATCGTCGGGGTGTCAGCCCCAGCATTTT

clone size: many
J gene: TRBJ2-7
D gene: NA
V gene: TRBV4-3
CDR3 protein: CASSQDFGESYEQYF
CDR3 DNA: TGCGCCAGCAGCCAAGATTTCGGGGAATCCTACGAGCAGTACTTC

clone size: many
J gene: TRBJ2-1
D gene: NA
V gene: TRBV6-2/TRBV6-3
CDR3 protein: CASSYHDRVFYNEQFF
CDR3 DNA: TGTGCCAGCAGTTATCATGACAGAGTTTTCTACAATGAGCAGTTCTTC

clone size: NA
J gene: TRBJ2-2
D gene: TRBD1
V gene: TRBV28
CDR3 protein: CASSFSGTANTGELFF
CDR3 DNA: TGTGCCAGCAGTTTTTCCGGGACAGCAAACACCGGGGAGCTGTTTTTT

clone size: many
J gene: TRBJ2-1
D gene: NA
V gene: TRBV27
CDR3 protein: CASSSTGLHSYNEQFF
CDR3 DNA: TGTGCCAGCAGTTCCACGGGACTGCACTCCTACAATGAGCAGTTCTTC

clone size: many
J gene: TRBJ2-1
D gene: NA
V gene: TRBV7-9
CDR3 protein: CASSPTYNEQFF
CDR3 DNA: TGTGCCAGCAGCCCTACTTACAATGAGCAGTTCTTC

clone size: many
J gene: TRBJ1-1
D gene: NA
V gene: TRBV20-1
CDR3 protein: CSAREGGAENTEAFF
CDR3 DNA: TGCAGTGCTAGAGAGGGAGGGGCCGAGAACACTGAAGCTTTCTTT

clone size: few
J gene: TRBJ1-1
D gene: NA
V gene: TRBV19
CDR3 protein: CASPLPRLNTEAFF
CDR3 DNA: TGTGCCAGTCCGCTCCCGAGATTGAACACTGAAGCTTTCTTT

clone size: many
J gene: TRBJ1-5
D gene: TRBD1
V gene: TRBV7-9
CDR3 protein: CASSLAGGATQPQHF
CDR3 DNA: TGTGCCAGCAGTCTCGCAGGGGGCGCGACGCAGCCCCAGCATTTT

clone size: few
J gene: TRBJ2-1
D gene: TRBD2
V gene: TRBV20-1
CDR3 protein: CTPSGDYNEQFF
CDR3 DNA: TGCACCCCTAGCGGCGACTACAATGAGCAGTTCTTC